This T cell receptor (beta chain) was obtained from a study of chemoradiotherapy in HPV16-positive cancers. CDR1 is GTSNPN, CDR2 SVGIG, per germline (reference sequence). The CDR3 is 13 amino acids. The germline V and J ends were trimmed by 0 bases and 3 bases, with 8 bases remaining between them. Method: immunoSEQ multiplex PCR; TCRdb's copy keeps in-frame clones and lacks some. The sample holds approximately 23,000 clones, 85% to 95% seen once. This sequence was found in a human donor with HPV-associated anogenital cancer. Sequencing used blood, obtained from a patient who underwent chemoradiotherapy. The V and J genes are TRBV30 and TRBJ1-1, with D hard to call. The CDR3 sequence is CAWSVREYTEAFF. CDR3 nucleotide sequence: TGTGCCTGGAGTGTAAGGGAGTACACTGAAGCTTTCTTT.